The next 10 T cell receptor beta chains were all read from a single sample in a study of CD8 T cells in Susac syndrome. Reverse transcription of 0.5 to 1 ug RNA was performed with random hexamers. TCRdb processed the immunoSEQ multiplex PCR reads anew with MiXCR; each CDR3 protein has one entry. The sample holds 250,000 to 300,000 distinct CDR3 sequences; 80% to 90% are singletons and the top ten take approximately 0.11%. Sequenced material: CD8+ T cells from PBMCs. These receptors all stem from a human donor with multiple sclerosis.

For the CDR3, the DNA is TGCAGTGCGCCAGGACTAGCCAAAAACATTCAGTACTTC. Protein product: CSAPGLAKNIQYF. The chain has TRBV20-1 and TRBJ2-4, with D perhaps matching TRBD2 (5 bases). Germline V gene data show CDR1 as DFQATT and CDR2 as SNEGSKA (reference sequence). V lost 6 bases and J 0 bases, leaving 9 bases between the germline ends. This CDR3 contains 13 residues.

The J gene is TRBJ2-1, the V gene TRBV27, with D perhaps TRBD1 (5 bases). V was clipped by 6 bases and J by 7 bases, with 13 bases between them. In germline, CDR1 is MNHEY, CDR2 SMNVEV (reference sequence). This CDR3 is built from 13 residues. The chain's CDR3 is CASSSSQGNEQFF. DNA of the CDR3: TGTGCCAGCAGCTCCTCTCAGGGAAATGAGCAGTTCTTC.

The chain employs TRBV27 and TRBJ1-2, with D unclear. CDR1 MNHEY and CDR2 SMNVEV come from the germline V gene (reference sequence). V gave up 1 base and J gave up 4 bases, with 16 bases separating them. The CDR3 has 16 amino acids. As DNA, the CDR3 is TGTGCCAGCAGTTTATTTCCCCGGGAGCCGCCCTATGGCTACACCTTC. Its translation: CASSLFPREPPYGYTF.

This clonotype was found once. V is TRBV28 and J is TRBJ2-5; D ambiguous. V was trimmed by 7 bases and J by 5 bases, leaving 14 bases between them. The CDR3 runs to 13 residues. Germline V gene lookup returns CDR1 MDHEN and CDR2 SYDVKM. The DNA for the CDR3 is TGTGCCAGCACCAGGCCCCCATGGGAGACCCAGTACTTC. Translating it yields CASTRPPWETQYF.

Regarding this clonotype: Relative to the germline gene, one junction end is altered; a read error may explain this. The chain combines TRBV7-7 with TRBJ2-2; D possibly uses TRBD1 or TRBD2 (5 bases each). This CDR3 comprises 12 residues. The V gene's germline CDR1 is SSHAT and CDR2 FNYEAQ (reference sequence). The CDR3 reads CASSRGSGELFF. The CDR3 nucleotides are TGTGCTAGCAGTCGGGGCTCCGGGGAGCTGTTTTTT.

The chain links TRBV28 to TRBJ2-7; perhaps TRBD1 as D (5 bases). Germline lookup yields CDR1 MDHEN and CDR2 SYDVKM. Trimming removed 5 bases at V and 3 bases at J, with 20 bases between. There are 16 residues in the CDR3. The CDR3 DNA reads as TGTGCCAGCAGTCCCCGACCAGGGTTTGGTCTCTACGAGCAGTACTTC. Translating gives CASSPRPGFGLYEQYF.

The chain carries TRBV10-3 and TRBJ2-7, with D tentatively TRBD1 or TRBD2 (5 bases each). Between the trimmed V and J ends, which lost 9 bases and 4 bases, there was a span of 22 bases. The CDR3 sequence is 15 residues long. Looked up from germline, CDR1 is ENHRY and CDR2 is SYGVKD. The CDR3 coding sequence is TGTGCCATGCAATCCTCCGGGACGGGGCAATACGAGCAGTACTTC. It codes for CAMQSSGTGQYEQYF.

This clonotype was picked up a small number of times. CDR3 DNA sequence: TGTGCCAGCAGCTTCGAGACAGGGGGCTACGAGCAGTACTTC. This codes for CASSFETGGYEQYF. The chain is built from TRBV5-6 and TRBJ2-7; 9 bases fit TRBD1. Germline V gene sequence: CDR1 SGHDT, CDR2 YYEEEE. The junction had 3 bases not matched to a gene; V was cut back by 2 bases and J by 3 bases. This CDR3 is 14 amino acids long.

This clonotype was seen a handful of times. The V and J genes are TRBV29-1 and TRBJ2-7; 9 bases fit TRBD1. V dropped 6 bases and J dropped 4; count of bases not matched to a gene: 7. Germline-derived CDR1 and CDR2 are SQVTM and ANQGSEA. The CDR3 spans 13 residues. The DNA for the CDR3 is TGCAGCGTCTCCGGGACAGGGAATTACGAGCAGTACTTC. It translates to CSVSGTGNYEQYF.

On this clonotype: A junction end diverges from the germline sequence, so it may reflect a read error. The V call is TRBV5-1, the J call TRBJ2-2; D gene unclear. From germline, CDR1 is SGHRS and CDR2 YFSETQ. The length of the CDR3 is 11 residues. CDR3 bases: TGTGCCAGCAGCTTATCCGGGGAGCTGTTTTTT. Its protein product is CASSLSGELFF. Complete variable domain (other parts from reference TRBV5-1 and TRBJ2-2): KAGVTQTPRYLIKTRGQQVTLSCSPISGHRSVSWYQQTPGQGLQFLFEYFSETQRNKGNFPGRFSGRQFSNSRSEMNVSTLELGDSALYLCASSLSGELFFGEGSRLTVL.